These 3 T cell receptor beta chains share one sample of origin, sequenced in a study of regulatory T cells in long-lasting Graves disease. Arm-PCR of CDR3 regions with iRepertoire HTBI primers generated TCR beta libraries. MiXCR was run by TCRdb on the multiplex PCR reads, yielding one entry per CDR3 protein. The data contain 350,000 to 550,000 distinct CDR3 sequences, about 16% of them singletons. Time point defined: newly diagnosed GD, antithyroid drugs for less than 3 months. From PBMCs, RNA was extracted and then used to make the TCR library. These data were also filed under a second study, of T cells in Graves' hyperthyroidism and ophthalmopathy.

The input for sequencing was peripheral blood mononuclear cells (PBMCs), taken at new diagnosis, from a patient treated with antithyroid drugs. Receptor source: a young woman with Graves disease.

As concerns this clonotype: One base away lies a much larger clone, so this may be a sequencing read error. This sequence joins TRBV11-2 and TRBJ2-1, with D unresolved. The CDR3 length is 12 residues. In germline, CDR1 is SGHAT, CDR2 FQNNGV. The germline V and J ends were trimmed by 4 bases and 10 bases, with 11 bases remaining between them. The CDR3, as DNA: TGTGCCAGCAGCTCCATGAATGGGGAGCAGTTCTTC. This codes for CASSSMNGEQFF.

J is TRBJ2-7 and V is TRBV4-2; tentative D call: TRBD1 (5 bases). Trimming shortened V by 0 bases and J by 4 bases, and 13 bases separated the two germline ends. Germline lookup yields CDR1 LGHNA and CDR2 YNFKEQ. The CDR3 has 15 amino acids. The CDR3 nucleotides read TGTGCCAGCAGCCAAGAAATTGGGGCAGTATACGAGCAGTACTTC. Its translation is CASSQEIGAVYEQYF.

This clonotype occurred many times. The V call is TRBV10-2, the J call TRBJ2-7; 10 positions match TRBD2. The length of the CDR3 is 16 residues. Trimming took 6 bases from V and 3 from J; bases not matched to a gene: 11. Germline CDR1 is WSHSY and CDR2 is SAAADI. CDR3 loop: CASRFIIAGGSYEQYF. DNA for the CDR3: TGCGCCAGCAGATTTATTATAGCGGGAGGAAGCTACGAGCAGTACTTC.